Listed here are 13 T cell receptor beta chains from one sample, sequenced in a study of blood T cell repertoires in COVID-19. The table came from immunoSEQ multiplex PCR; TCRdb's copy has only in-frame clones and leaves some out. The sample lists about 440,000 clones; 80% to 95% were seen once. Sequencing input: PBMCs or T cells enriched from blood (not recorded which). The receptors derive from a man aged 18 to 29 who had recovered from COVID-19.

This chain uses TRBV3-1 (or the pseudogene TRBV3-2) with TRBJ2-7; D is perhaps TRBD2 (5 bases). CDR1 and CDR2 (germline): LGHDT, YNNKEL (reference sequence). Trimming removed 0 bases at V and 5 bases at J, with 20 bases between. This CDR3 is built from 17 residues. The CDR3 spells CASSQDRRPGSVHEQYF. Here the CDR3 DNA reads TGTGCCAGCAGCCAAGATAGGAGACCCGGTAGCGTCCACGAGCAGTACTTC.

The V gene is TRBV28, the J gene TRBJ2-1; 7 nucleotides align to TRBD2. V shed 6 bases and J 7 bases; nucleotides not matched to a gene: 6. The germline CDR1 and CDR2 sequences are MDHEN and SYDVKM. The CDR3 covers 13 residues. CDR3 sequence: CASRASGVNEQFF. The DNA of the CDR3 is TGTGCCAGCAGGGCTAGCGGAGTGAATGAGCAGTTCTTC.

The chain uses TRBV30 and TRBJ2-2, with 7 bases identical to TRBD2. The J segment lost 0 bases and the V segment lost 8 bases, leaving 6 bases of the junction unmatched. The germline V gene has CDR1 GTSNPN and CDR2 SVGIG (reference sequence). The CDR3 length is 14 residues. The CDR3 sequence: CAGLRGTNTGELFF. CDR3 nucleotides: TGTGCCGGCCTGCGGGGGACGAACACCGGGGAGCTGTTTTTT. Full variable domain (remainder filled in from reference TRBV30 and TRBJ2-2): SQTIHQWPATLVQPVGSPLSLECTVEGTSNPNLYWYRQAAGRGLQLLFYSVGIGQISSEVPQNLSASRPQDRQFILSSKKLLLSDSGFYLCAGLRGTNTGELFFGEGSRLTVL.

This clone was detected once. CDR3 sequence reads: CASSGLAGAAFF. The CDR3 nucleotides read TGCGCCAGCAGTGGGCTAGCGGGAGCGGCTTTCTTC. The gene calls are TRBV10-1 and TRBJ2-1; 10 bases map to TRBD2. V shed 4 bases and J 16 bases; nucleotides not matched to a gene: 7. This CDR3 is built from 12 residues. CDR1 is WNHNN, CDR2 SYGVQD, per germline (reference sequence).

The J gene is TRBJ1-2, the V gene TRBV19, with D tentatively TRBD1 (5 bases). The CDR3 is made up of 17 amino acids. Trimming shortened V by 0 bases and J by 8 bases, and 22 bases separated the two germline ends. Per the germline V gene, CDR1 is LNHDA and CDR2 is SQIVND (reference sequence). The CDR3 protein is CASSIDPYSGEAGGYTF. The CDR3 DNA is TGTGCCAGTAGTATAGATCCTTATTCGGGGGAGGCGGGAGGCTACACCTTC.

The CDR3 loop is CASSNRGNQPQHF. DNA of the CDR3: TGTGCCAGCAGTAACAGGGGGAATCAGCCCCAGCATTTT. The chain couples TRBV28 to TRBJ1-5; 8 bases map to TRBD1. The trim removed 5 bases at V and 4 bases at J, leaving 1 base unmatched. The germline V gene encodes CDR1 MDHEN and CDR2 SYDVKM. The CDR3 is 13 residues long.

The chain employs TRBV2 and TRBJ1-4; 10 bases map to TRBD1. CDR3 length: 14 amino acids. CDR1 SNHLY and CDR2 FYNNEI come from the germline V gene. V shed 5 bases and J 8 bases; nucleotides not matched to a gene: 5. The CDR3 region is CASSPWTGGEKLFF. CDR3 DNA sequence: TGTGCCAGCAGTCCCTGGACAGGGGGGGAAAAACTGTTTTTT.

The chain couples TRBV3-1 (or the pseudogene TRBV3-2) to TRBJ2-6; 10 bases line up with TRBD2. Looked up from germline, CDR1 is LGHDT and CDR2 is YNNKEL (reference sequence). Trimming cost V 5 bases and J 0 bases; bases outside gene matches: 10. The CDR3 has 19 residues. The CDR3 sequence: CASSDGLAGAGSGANVLTF. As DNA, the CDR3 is TGTGCCAGCAGCGACGGGCTAGCGGGAGCCGGCTCTGGGGCCAACGTCCTGACTTTC.

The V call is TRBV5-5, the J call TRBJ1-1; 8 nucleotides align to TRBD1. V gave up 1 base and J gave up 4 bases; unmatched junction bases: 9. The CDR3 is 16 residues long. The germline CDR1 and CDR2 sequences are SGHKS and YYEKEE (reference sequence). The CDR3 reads CASSLSHRTGPTEAFF. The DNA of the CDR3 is TGTGCCAGCAGCTTGTCCCACCGGACAGGGCCCACTGAAGCTTTCTTT.

CDR3 amino acids: CASSPGLAGWVYF. The DNA of the CDR3 is TGTGCCAGCAGCCCGGGACTAGCGGGATGGGTGTATTTT. The genes are TRBV11-1 and TRBJ2-3; 13 bases align to TRBD2. Per the germline V gene, CDR1 is SGHAT and CDR2 is FQDESV (reference sequence). This CDR3 comprises 13 residues. The trim removed 5 bases at V and 14 bases at J, leaving 7 bases unmatched.

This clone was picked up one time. The CDR3 DNA follows: TGTGCCAGTAGTAGGGCGACAGCCAACACTGAAGCTTTCTTT. Translated, it gives CASSRATANTEAFF. The chain recombines TRBV19 with TRBJ1-1, with D perhaps matching TRBD1 (5 bases). This CDR3 is 14 amino acids long. The ends were cut back, 4 bases at V and 2 bases at J, with 11 bases in the middle. In germline, CDR1 is LNHDA, CDR2 SQIVND (reference sequence).

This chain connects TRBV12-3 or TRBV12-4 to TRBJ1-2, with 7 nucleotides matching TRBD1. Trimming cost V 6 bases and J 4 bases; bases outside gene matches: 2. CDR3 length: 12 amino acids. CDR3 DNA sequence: TGTGCCAGCAGACGGGACAGCTATGGCTACACCTTC. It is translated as CASRRDSYGYTF.

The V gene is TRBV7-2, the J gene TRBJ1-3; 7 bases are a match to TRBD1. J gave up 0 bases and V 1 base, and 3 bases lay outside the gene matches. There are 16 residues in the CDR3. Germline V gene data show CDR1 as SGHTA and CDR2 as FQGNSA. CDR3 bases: TGTGCCAGCAGCTTAGTTGCAGGGGGCTCTGGAAACACCATATATTTT. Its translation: CASSLVAGGSGNTIYF.